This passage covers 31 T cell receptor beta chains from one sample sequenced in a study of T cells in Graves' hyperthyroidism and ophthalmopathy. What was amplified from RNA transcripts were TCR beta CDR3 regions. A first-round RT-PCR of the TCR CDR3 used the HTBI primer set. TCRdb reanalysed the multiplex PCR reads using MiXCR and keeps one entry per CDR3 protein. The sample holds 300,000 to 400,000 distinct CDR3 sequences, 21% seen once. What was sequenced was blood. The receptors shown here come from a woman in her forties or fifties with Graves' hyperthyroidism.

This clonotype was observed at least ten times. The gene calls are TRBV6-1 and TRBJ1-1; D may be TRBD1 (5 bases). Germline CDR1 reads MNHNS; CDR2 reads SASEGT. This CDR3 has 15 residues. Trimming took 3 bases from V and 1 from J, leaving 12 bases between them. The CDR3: CASSDPRGGNTEAFF. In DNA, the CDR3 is TGTGCCAGCAGTGACCCCCGGGGCGGGAACACTGAAGCTTTCTTT.

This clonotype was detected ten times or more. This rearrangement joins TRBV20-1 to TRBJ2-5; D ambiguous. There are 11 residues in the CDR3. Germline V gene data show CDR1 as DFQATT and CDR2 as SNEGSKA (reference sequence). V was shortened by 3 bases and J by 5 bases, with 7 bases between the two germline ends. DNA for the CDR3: TGCAGTGCTAGTGTAGGGGAGACCCAGTACTTC. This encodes CSASVGETQYF.

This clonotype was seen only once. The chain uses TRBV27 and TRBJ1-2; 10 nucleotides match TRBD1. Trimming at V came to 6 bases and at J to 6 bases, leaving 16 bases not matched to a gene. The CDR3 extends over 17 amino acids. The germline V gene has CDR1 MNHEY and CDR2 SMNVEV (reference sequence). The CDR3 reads CASRPGFGTGAPNGYTF. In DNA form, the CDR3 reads TGTGCCAGCAGGCCCGGTTTCGGGACAGGGGCACCCAATGGCTACACCTTC.

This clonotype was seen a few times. This chain's CDR3 is CASSLDRRNTGELFF. DNA of the CDR3: TGCGCCAGCAGCTTGGACAGGCGGAACACCGGGGAGCTGTTTTTT. The gene calls are TRBV5-1 and TRBJ2-2, with D maybe TRBD1 (5 bases). The V gene's germline CDR1 is SGHRS and CDR2 YFSETQ. The CDR3 contains 15 residues. V was clipped by 0 bases and J by 1 base, with 7 bases between them.

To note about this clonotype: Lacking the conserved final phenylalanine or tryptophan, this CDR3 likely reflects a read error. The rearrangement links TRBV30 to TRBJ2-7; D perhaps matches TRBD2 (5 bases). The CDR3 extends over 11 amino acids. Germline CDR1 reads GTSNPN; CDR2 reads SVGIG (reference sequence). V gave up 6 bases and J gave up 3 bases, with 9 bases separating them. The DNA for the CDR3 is TGTGCCTGCAGCGGAGGCTACGAGCAGTACCTC. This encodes CACSGGYEQYL.

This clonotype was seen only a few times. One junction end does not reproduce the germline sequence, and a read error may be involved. CDR3 DNA sequence: TGTGCCAGCAGCTTGAAAACAGGGATGCGTCCGAACGCCGGGGAGCTGTTTTTT. Translating it yields CASSLKTGMRPNAGELFF. V usage is TRBV7-3 and J usage is TRBJ2-2, with D possibly TRBD1 on 6 matching bases. Germline-derived CDR1 and CDR2 are SGHTA and FQGTGA. This CDR3 comprises 18 residues. The full variable domain, rest sourced from reference TRBV7-3 and TRBJ2-2, is GAGVSQTPSNKVTEKGKYVELRCDPISGHTALYWYRQSLGQGPEFLIYFQGTGAADDSGLPNDRFFAVRPEGSVSTLKIQRTERGDSAVYLCASSLKTGMRPNAGELFFGEGSRLTVL.

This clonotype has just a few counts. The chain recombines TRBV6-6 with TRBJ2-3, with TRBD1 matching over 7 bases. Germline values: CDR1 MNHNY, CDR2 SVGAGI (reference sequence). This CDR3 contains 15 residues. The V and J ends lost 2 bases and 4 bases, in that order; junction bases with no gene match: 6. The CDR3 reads CASSYRGTAADTQYF. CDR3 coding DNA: TGTGCCAGCAGTTACAGAGGGACAGCCGCAGATACGCAGTATTTT.

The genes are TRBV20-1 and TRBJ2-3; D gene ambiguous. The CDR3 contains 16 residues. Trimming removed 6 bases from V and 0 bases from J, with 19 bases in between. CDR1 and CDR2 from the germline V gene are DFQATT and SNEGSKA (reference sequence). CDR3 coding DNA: TGCAGTGCGCAACTACCTGAAACGTGGAGCACAGATACGCAGTATTTT. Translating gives CSAQLPETWSTDTQYF.

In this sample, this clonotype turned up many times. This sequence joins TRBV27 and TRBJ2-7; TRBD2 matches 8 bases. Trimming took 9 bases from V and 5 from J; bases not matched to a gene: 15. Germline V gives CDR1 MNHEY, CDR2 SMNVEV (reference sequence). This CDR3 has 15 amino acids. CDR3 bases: TGTGCCAGTAGGATCAGAGCGGGAGTGGCGGACGAGCAGTACTTC. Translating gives CASRIRAGVADEQYF.

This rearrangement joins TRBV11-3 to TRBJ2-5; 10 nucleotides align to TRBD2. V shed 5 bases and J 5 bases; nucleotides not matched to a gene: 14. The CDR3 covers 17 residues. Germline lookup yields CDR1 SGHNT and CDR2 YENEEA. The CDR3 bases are TGTGCCAGCAGCCCACACCGGCCAGCGGGAGGGGACGAGACCCAGTACTTC. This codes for CASSPHRPAGGDETQYF.

In DNA, the CDR3 is TGTGCCAGCAGCTTAGTGGGGGCTCTGAACACCATATATTTT. This gives the protein CASSLVGALNTIYF. The chain combines TRBV13 with TRBJ1-3; D possibly corresponds to TRBD1 (6 bases). The V gene lost 1 base and the J gene lost 7 bases, with 11 bases spanning the gap. Germline V gene data show CDR1 as PRHDT and CDR2 as FYEKMQ (reference sequence). The CDR3 totals 14 residues. Drawing the rest from reference TRBV13 and TRBJ1-3, the complete variable domain is AAGVIQSPRHLIKEKRETATLKCYPIPRHDTVYWYQQGPGQDPQFLISFYEKMQSDKGSIPDRFSAQQFSDYHSELNMSSLELGDSALYFCASSLVGALNTIYFGEGSWLTVV.

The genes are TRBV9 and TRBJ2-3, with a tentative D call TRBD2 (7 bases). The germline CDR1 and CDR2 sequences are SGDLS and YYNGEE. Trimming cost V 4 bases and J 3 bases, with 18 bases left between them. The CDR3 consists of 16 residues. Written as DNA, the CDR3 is TGTGCCAGCAGCCCGACGGGGGCGGGGGAAACAGATACGCAGTATTTT. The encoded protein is CASSPTGAGETDTQYF.

The CDR3 protein is CATQREWTGELFF. DNA of the CDR3: TGTGCCACCCAGCGGGAGTGGACCGGGGAGCTGTTTTTT. This rearrangement joins TRBV24-1 to TRBJ2-2; 8 bases match TRBD2. J was trimmed by 5 bases and V by 9 bases; bases with no gene match: 4. This CDR3 has 13 amino acids. Looked up from germline, CDR1 is KGHDR and CDR2 is SFDVKD.

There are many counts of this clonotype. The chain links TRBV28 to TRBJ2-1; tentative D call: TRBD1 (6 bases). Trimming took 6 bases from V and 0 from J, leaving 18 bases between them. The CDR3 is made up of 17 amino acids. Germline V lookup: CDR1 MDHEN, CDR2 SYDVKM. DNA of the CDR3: TGTGCCAGCAGATCCGCCCTTGGACAGAGCTCCTACAATGAGCAGTTCTTC. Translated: CASRSALGQSSYNEQFF.

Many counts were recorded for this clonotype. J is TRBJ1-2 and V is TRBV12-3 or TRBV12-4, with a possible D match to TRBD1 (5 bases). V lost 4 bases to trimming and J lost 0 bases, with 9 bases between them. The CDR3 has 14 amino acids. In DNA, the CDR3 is TGTGCCAGCAGTTCGGGCAGGGCTAACTATGGCTACACCTTC. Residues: CASSSGRANYGYTF.

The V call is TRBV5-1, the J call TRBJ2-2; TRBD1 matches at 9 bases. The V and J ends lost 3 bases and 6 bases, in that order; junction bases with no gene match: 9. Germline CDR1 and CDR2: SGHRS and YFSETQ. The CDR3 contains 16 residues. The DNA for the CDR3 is TGCGCCAGCAGCTCTTTGCGGGGGACAGGGCCCGGGGAGCTGTTTTTT. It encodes CASSSLRGTGPGELFF.

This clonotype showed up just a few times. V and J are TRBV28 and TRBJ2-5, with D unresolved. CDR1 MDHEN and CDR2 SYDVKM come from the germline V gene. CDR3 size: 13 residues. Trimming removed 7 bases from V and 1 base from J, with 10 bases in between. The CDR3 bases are TGTGCCAGCACCCCGAGAGTCCAAGAGACCCAGTACTTC. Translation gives CASTPRVQETQYF.

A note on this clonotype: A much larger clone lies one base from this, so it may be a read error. CDR3 region: CASRGERRLTYEQYF. As DNA, the CDR3 is TGTGCCAGCAGGGGAGAGAGGAGACTTACCTACGAGCAGTACTTC. The V call is TRBV28, the J call TRBJ2-7, with D maybe TRBD2 (5 bases). CDR3 length: 15 amino acids. Germline CDR1 MDHEN, CDR2 SYDVKM. Between the trimmed V and J ends, which lost 6 bases and 2 bases, there was a span of 17 bases.

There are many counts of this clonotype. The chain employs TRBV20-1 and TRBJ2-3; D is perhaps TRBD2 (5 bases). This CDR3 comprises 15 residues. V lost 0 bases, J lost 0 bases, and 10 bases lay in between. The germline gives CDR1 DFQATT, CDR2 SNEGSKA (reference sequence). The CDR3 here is CSARDRAVSTDTQYF. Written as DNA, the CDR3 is TGCAGTGCTAGAGATAGAGCGGTGAGCACAGATACGCAGTATTTT.

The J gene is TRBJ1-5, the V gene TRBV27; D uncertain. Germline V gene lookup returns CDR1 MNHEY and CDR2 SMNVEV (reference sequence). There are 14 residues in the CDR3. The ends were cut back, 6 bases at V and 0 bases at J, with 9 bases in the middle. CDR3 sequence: CASRGYDSNQPQHF. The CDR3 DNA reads TGTGCCAGCAGGGGGTACGATAGCAATCAGCCCCAGCATTTT.

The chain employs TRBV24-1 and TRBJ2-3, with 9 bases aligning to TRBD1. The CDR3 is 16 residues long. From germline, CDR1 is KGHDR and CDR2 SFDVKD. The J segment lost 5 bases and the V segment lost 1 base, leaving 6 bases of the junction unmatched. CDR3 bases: TGTGCCACCAGTGATTTATCACAGGGGGCTAAAGATACGCAGTATTTT. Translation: CATSDLSQGAKDTQYF.

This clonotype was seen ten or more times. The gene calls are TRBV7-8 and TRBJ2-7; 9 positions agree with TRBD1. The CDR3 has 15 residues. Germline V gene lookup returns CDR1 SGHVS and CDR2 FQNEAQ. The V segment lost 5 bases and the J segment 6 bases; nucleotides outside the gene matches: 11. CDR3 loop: CASSQVGTGSGEQYF. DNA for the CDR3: TGTGCCAGCAGCCAGGTGGGGACAGGGTCGGGCGAGCAGTACTTC.

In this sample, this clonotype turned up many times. Here the CDR3 reads CASNEGYYEQYF. The CDR3 DNA reads as TGTGCCAGCAACGAGGGGTACTACGAGCAGTACTTC. This rearrangement joins TRBV6-2 or TRBV6-3 to TRBJ2-7; either TRBD1 or TRBD2 may fit D (5 bases each). CDR1 is MNHEY, CDR2 SVGEGT, per germline. CDR3 length: 12 residues. Trimming removed 7 bases from V and 3 bases from J, with 10 bases in between.

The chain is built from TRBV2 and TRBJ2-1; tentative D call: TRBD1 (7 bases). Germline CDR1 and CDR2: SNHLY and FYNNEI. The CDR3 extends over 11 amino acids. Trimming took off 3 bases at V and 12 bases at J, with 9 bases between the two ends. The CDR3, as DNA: TGTGCCAGCAGTGAGGAGGGGGCGCAGTTCTTC. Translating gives CASSEEGAQFF.

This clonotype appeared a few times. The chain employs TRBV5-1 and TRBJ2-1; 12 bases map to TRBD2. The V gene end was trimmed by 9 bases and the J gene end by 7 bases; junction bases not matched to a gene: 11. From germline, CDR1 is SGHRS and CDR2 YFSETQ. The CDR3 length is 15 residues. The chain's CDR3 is CATPTSGSSRNEQFF. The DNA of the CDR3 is TGCGCCACCCCGACTAGCGGGAGTTCGAGGAATGAGCAGTTCTTC.

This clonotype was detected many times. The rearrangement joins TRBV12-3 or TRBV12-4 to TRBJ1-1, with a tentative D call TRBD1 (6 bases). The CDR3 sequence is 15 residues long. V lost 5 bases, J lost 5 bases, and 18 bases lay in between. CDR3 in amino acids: CASSQRQATGTEAFF. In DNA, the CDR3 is TGTGCCAGCAGTCAACGACAGGCCACTGGTACTGAAGCTTTCTTT.

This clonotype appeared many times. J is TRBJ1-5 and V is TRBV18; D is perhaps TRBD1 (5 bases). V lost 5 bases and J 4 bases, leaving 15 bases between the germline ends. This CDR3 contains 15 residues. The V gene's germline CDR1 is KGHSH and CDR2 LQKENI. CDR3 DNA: TGTGCCAGCTCAGTTGGGACCGCTGAGAATCAGCCCCAGCATTTT. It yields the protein CASSVGTAENQPQHF.

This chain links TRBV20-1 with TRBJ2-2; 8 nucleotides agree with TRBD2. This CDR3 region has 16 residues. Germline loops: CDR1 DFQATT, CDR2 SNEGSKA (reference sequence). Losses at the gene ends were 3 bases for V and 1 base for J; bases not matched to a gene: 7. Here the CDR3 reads CSASSHAGGNTGELFF. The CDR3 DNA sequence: TGCAGTGCTAGTTCTCATGCGGGAGGGAACACCGGGGAGCTGTTTTTT.

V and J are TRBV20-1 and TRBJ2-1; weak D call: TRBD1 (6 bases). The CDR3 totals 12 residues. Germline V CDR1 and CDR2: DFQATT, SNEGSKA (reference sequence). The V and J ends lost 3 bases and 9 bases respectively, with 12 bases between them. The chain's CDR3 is CSAREQGVEQFF. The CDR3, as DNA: TGCAGTGCTAGGGAACAGGGTGTTGAGCAGTTCTTC.

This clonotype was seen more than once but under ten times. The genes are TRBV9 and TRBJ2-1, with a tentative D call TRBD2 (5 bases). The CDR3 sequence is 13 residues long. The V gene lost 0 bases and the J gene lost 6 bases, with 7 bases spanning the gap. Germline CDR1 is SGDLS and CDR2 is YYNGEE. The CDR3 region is CASSVGSGNEQFF. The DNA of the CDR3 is TGTGCCAGCAGCGTAGGGAGCGGCAATGAGCAGTTCTTC.

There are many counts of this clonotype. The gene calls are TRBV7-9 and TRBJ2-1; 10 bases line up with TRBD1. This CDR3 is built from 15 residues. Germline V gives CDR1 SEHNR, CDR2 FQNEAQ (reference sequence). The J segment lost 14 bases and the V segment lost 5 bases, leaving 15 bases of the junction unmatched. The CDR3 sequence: CASSDIRDRGSREFF. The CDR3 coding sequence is TGTGCCAGCAGCGATATCCGGGACAGGGGTTCCAGGGAGTTCTTC.